This is a list of T cell receptor beta chains from one sample in a study of T cells in Graves' hyperthyroidism and ophthalmopathy. In TCRdb, the multiplex PCR reads were re-called with MiXCR into one record per CDR3 protein. The sample contains about 320,000 distinct CDR3 sequences, around a sixth of which appear only once. The sequenced sample was blood. These receptors all come from a man aged 25 to 40 with Graves' hyperthyroidism. The CDR3 runs from the conserved cysteine through the conserved F or W. Fields, in order: J gene, D gene, V gene, clone size, CDR3 DNA, CDR3 protein. The D gene is left open where the match is weak. Some rows mark clone size as missing; the rest say once, few, many or name a class of expanded clone.

>TRBJ2-7|NA|TRBV7-6|many
TGTGCCAGCAGCCCCACAGGGAATACCTACGAGCAGTACTTC
CASSPTGNTYEQYF
>TRBJ2-5|TRBD2|TRBV24-1|few
TGTGCCACCAGCCAGACTAGCGGCGCGTTCGGGACCCAGTACTTC
CATSQTSGAFGTQYF
>TRBJ1-4|NA|TRBV15|NA
TGTGCCACCAGCTCCGTGACAGCCCCTAATGAAAAACTGTTTTTT
CATSSVTAPNEKLFF
>TRBJ1-5|NA|TRBV30|many
TGTGCCTGGAATGGGGCCCTCCATCAGCCCCAGCATTTT
CAWNGALHQPQHF
>TRBJ1-1|NA|TRBV5-1|many
TGTGCCAGCAGCTTGGGGAGAGAAGCTTTCTTT
CASSLGREAFF
>TRBJ2-3|NA|TRBV19|NA
TGTGCCAGTAGCGGCGCCGGGGCCTTAACAGATACGCAGTATTTT
CASSGAGALTDTQYF
>TRBJ2-3|TRBD2|TRBV19|few
TGTGCCAGTAGCCCGACTAGCGGGAGATATACGCAGTATTTT
CASSPTSGRYTQYF
>TRBJ2-7|TRBD2|TRBV11-2|few
TGTGCCAGCAGCTTAGATCTGCTAGCGGTCTACGAGCAGTACTTC
CASSLDLLAVYEQYF
>TRBJ1-2|TRBD1|TRBV6-5|NA
TGTGCCAGCAGTTACCAGGGAGGGGGCAAAGGCTACACCTTC
CASSYQGGGKGYTF
>TRBJ1-1|NA|TRBV12-3/TRBV12-4|many
TGTGCCAGCAGTTCCCAGGGGATTTGGACTGAAGCTTTCTTT
CASSSQGIWTEAFF
>TRBJ1-1|TRBD1|TRBV13|few
TGTGCCAGCAGCTCCCAGGGGGGCTCTGATGAAGCTTTCTTT
CASSSQGGSDEAFF
>TRBJ2-4|TRBD2|TRBV19|few
TGTGCCAGTAGGGGGGGGGTCGGGACCTCTACTCAGTACTTC
CASRGGVGTSTQYF
>TRBJ1-1|NA|TRBV28|many
TGTGCCAGCAGTCTAACCATTGAAGCTTTCTTT
CASSLTIEAFF
>TRBJ2-6|NA|TRBV6-4|many
TGTGCCAGCAGTGAAATCTCTGGGGCCAACGTCCTGACTTTC
CASSEISGANVLTF
>TRBJ2-5|NA|TRBV11-1|many
TGTGCCAGCAGCTTAGCGCTTGAAGAGACCCAGTACTTC
CASSLALEETQYF
>TRBJ2-3|TRBD2|TRBV20-1|NA
TGCAGTGCTAGACCAGCGGGGGGAGCAGATACGCAGTATTTT
CSARPAGGADTQYF
>TRBJ2-5|NA|TRBV27|many
TGTGCCAGCAGTTTATCCAGTCTGCCCCAAGAGACCCAGTACTTC
CASSLSSLPQETQYF
>TRBJ2-7|TRBD1|TRBV3-1|many
TGTGCCAGCAGCCGGGACAGGGTCTCCTCCTACGAGCAGTACTTC
CASSRDRVSSYEQYF
>TRBJ2-7|NA|TRBV12-3/TRBV12-4|NA
TGTGCCAGCAGCCCCGGGGCAGGGAAGTCCTACAAGCAGTACTTC
CASSPGAGKSYKQYF
>TRBJ2-3|TRBD2|TRBV20-1|NA
TGCAGTGGAACCGGGACTAGCTTAGGCACAGATACGCAGTATTTT
CSGTGTSLGTDTQYF
>TRBJ2-6|NA|TRBV12-3/TRBV12-4|NA
TGTGCCAGCAGTTTAGGGGGCTACGGCTCTGGGGCCAACGTCCTGACTTTC
CASSLGGYGSGANVLTF
>TRBJ2-5|TRBD2|TRBV28|many
TGTGCCAGCAGTTCTCAGGGAGGGGCCCAGTACTTC
CASSSQGGAQYF
>TRBJ2-3|NA|TRBV29-1|few
TGCAGCGTTGAAACGCTCTATACGCAGTATTTT
CSVETLYTQYF
>TRBJ1-5|NA|TRBV10-3|NA
TGTGCCATCAGTGTCGGCCGGGGGAATCAGCCCCAGCATTTT
CAISVGRGNQPQHF
>TRBJ2-5|TRBD2|TRBV7-6|NA
TGTGCCAGCAGCTCGCGACTAGCGGGGAACCAAGAGACCCAGTACTTC
CASSSRLAGNQETQYF
>TRBJ1-6|NA|TRBV5-1|many
TGCGCCAGCAGCTTGGACAGCTCCTATAATTCACCCCTCCACTTT
CASSLDSSYNSPLHF
>TRBJ2-3|TRBD2|TRBV27|NA
TGTGCCAGCAGAAGCGGGGCGGGTCCAGATACGCAGTATTTT
CASRSGAGPDTQYF
>TRBJ2-2|TRBD2|TRBV5-1|NA
TGCGCCAGCAGCCGAGCTTTAGCGGGAGGGTCCGGGGAGCTGTTTTTT
CASSRALAGGSGELFF
>TRBJ2-7|TRBD1|TRBV27|many
TGTGCCAGCAGCACGGGACAGGGGTCCTACGAGCAGTACTTC
CASSTGQGSYEQYF
>TRBJ2-1|TRBD1|TRBV20-1|many
TGCAGTGGACAGGGGGCCGGGGATGAGCAGTTCTTC
CSGQGAGDEQFF
>TRBJ2-1|TRBD2|TRBV3-1|many
TGTGCCAGCAGCCCAAATGTTGCGGGGGGGGAGTTCTTC
CASSPNVAGGEFF
>TRBJ2-5|NA|TRBV20-1|many
TGCAGTGCTAGGACGGCCCCCGCCGGGTTAGAGACCCAGTACTTC
CSARTAPAGLETQYF
>TRBJ2-2|TRBD2|TRBV4-2|few
TGTGCCAGCAGCCAAGAAAGTAGCGGGATATCCGGGGAGCTGTTTTTT
CASSQESSGISGELFF
>TRBJ1-1|NA|TRBV27|many
TGTGCCAGCAGATTCAGGGGTCCCGGCACTGAAGCTTTCTTT
CASRFRGPGTEAFF
>TRBJ2-1|TRBD2|TRBV7-3|many
TGTGCCAGCAGCTTCTCTAGCGGGACGGATGAGCAGTTCTTC
CASSFSSGTDEQFF
>TRBJ1-2|TRBD1|TRBV18|many
TGTGCCAGCTCAACGGGACAGCGCTATGGCTACACCTTC
CASSTGQRYGYTF
>TRBJ1-1|NA|TRBV19|NA
TGTGCCAGTAGTATAAGAAGGGGGGCGCAGCACACTGAAGCTTTCTTT
CASSIRRGAQHTEAFF
>TRBJ2-4|TRBD2|TRBV25-1|few
TGTGCCAGCAGTGCTCTAGCGGGAATGGAAGCCAAAAACATTCAGTACTTC
CASSALAGMEAKNIQYF
>TRBJ1-2|NA|TRBV14|few
TGTGCCAGCAGCAGCCGACCGGGCCCGCTAAGCTATGGCTACACCTTC
CASSSRPGPLSYGYTF
>TRBJ1-2|NA|TRBV9|NA
TGTGCCAGCAGCGTAGCGGGAAATGGCTACACCTTC
CASSVAGNGYTF
>TRBJ2-1|TRBD2|TRBV20-1|few
TGCAGTGCTAGAGACTTCCGGGCGCTAGCGGTCAATGAGCAGTTCTTC
CSARDFRALAVNEQFF
>TRBJ1-5|NA|TRBV28|NA
TGTGCCAGCTCCTATGACAGCGGTTATCAGCCCCAGCATTTT
CASSYDSGYQPQHF